This T cell receptor (beta chain) stems from a study of vaccination effects on CD4 cells after COVID-19. Overall study results and limits: Early post-infection timepoints were absent, and convalescent patients were few.

Sequencing followed a ViraFEST assay step that expanded antigen-specific CD4+ T cells with viral peptide pools. An approximately ten-day culture period preceded the isolation of CD4+ T cells. In the vaccine recipients, nucleocapsid antibodies were negative and there was no prior SARS-CoV-2 infection. IL-2 medium supplanted half the medium on days 3 and 7. In regard to this clone: Antigen unknown.

The protocol was immunoSEQ multiplex PCR, while the TCRdb copy is restricted to in-frame clones and leaves out a portion. The table shows roughly 11,000 clones, with about three quarters occurring only once. Sequences were derived from CD4+ T cells from PBMCs cultured with HCoV-229E spike peptides, sampled before COVID-19 vaccination. The receptor's source is a human donor who received a COVID-19 vaccine.

The CDR3 sequence: CASSLERFSYNEQFF. The CDR3 region has the DNA TGTGCCAGCAGCTTAGAGCGGTTTTCCTACAATGAGCAGTTCTTC. The chain recombines TRBV7-2 with TRBJ2-1; TRBD2 is a possible D gene (5 bases). V was clipped by 1 base and J by 1 base, with 8 bases between them. Germline loops: CDR1 SGHTA, CDR2 FQGNSA. The CDR3 is made up of 15 amino acids.